These 19 T cell receptor beta chains were sequenced from one sample in a study of human T cells and chemical hapten exposure. TCRdb itself ran the RACE reads through MiXCR, one entry per CDR3 protein. The data hold about 120,000 distinct CDR3 sequences, with approximately 12% observed a single time. The time point: pre-sensitization, week 0. Treatment: therapeutic diphenylcyclopropenone sensitization with weekly scalp DPC. The sample consisted of whole blood, taken in connection with sensitization to the hapten diphenylcyclopropenone (DPC). The receptor source for this set is a young woman with alopecia areata. Some clones in this sample may be carry-over from other donors' samples.

V is TRBV20-1 and J is TRBJ2-1; 10 nucleotides match TRBD2. Germline V gene lookup returns CDR1 DFQATT and CDR2 SNEGSKA (reference sequence). The V segment lost 5 bases and the J segment 4 bases; nucleotides outside the gene matches: 5. The CDR3 totals 14 residues. CDR3 region: CSALLAGDYNEQFF. CDR3 coding DNA: TGCAGTGCTCTTCTAGCGGGGGATTACAATGAGCAGTTCTTC.

There are a few counts of this clonotype. The chain combines TRBV12-3 or TRBV12-4 with TRBJ1-3; TRBD1 might be the D (6 bases). V was pared by 3 bases and J by 3 bases, with 12 bases between. This CDR3 is 15 amino acids long. CDR3 region: CASSFGQTIGNTIYF. CDR3 DNA: TGTGCCAGCAGTTTTGGACAGACAATTGGAAACACCATATATTTT.

This clonotype was recorded many times. The chain joins TRBV28 to TRBJ2-3, with D tentatively TRBD1 or TRBD2 (5 bases each). Germline CDR1 reads MDHEN; CDR2 reads SYDVKM. With 7 bases removed from V and 0 bases from J, the gap between germline ends came to 11 bases. This CDR3 has 14 residues. The CDR3 nucleotides are TGTGCCAGCAAAGGGACCACGAGCACAGATACGCAGTATTTT. It specifies CASKGTTSTDTQYF.

CDR3 residues: CASRWTVDNQPQHF. The CDR3 DNA is TGTGCCAGTAGGTGGACAGTAGACAATCAGCCCCAGCATTTT. The V call is TRBV19, the J call TRBJ1-5; tentative D call: TRBD1 (6 bases). The CDR3 loop spans 14 amino acids. Trimming took off 6 bases at V and 3 bases at J, with 12 bases between the two ends. Germline V gene data show CDR1 as LNHDA and CDR2 as SQIVND (reference sequence).

The chain carries TRBV30 and TRBJ1-5, with D perhaps matching TRBD1 (5 bases). The CDR3 totals 13 residues. In germline, CDR1 is GTSNPN, CDR2 SVGIG (reference sequence). Trimming cost V 3 bases and J 5 bases, with 11 bases left between them. The DNA for the CDR3 is TGTGCCTGGAGAAGGACATTGGATCAGCCCCAGCATTTT. This encodes CAWRRTLDQPQHF.

The gene calls are TRBV6-2 or TRBV6-3 and TRBJ1-1; tentative D call: TRBD1 (5 bases). Germline V gives CDR1 MNHEY, CDR2 SVGEGT. V was shortened by 2 bases and J by 4 bases, with 8 bases between the two germline ends. This CDR3 contains 13 residues. The CDR3 region is CASSYIRATEAFF. CDR3 DNA sequence: TGTGCCAGCAGTTACATCAGGGCCACTGAAGCTTTCTTT.

The CDR3 DNA is TGCAGCGGGGAAAGTACCGGGGAGCTGTTTTTT. Its translation is CSGESTGELFF. This chain joins TRBV29-1 and TRBJ2-2; D is undetermined. Germline CDR1 SQVTM, CDR2 ANQGSEA. The V gene lost 7 bases and the J gene lost 5 bases, with 8 bases spanning the gap. The CDR3 extends over 11 amino acids.

This sequence joins TRBV29-1 and TRBJ1-2, with TRBD1 matching 8 bases. The CDR3 has 12 amino acids. The germline CDR1 and CDR2 sequences are SQVTM and ANQGSEA. The ends lost 5 bases at V and 7 bases at J; junction bases unmatched: 6. CDR3 region: CSVTRQGPGYTF. The CDR3 DNA is TGCAGCGTTACACGACAGGGGCCTGGCTACACCTTC.

In its sample, this clonotype was seen a few times. The V and J genes are TRBV7-2 and TRBJ2-6; the match to TRBD1 covers 9 bases. The J segment lost 0 bases and the V segment lost 5 bases, leaving 11 bases of the junction unmatched. Germline assignment: CDR1 SGHTA and CDR2 FQGNSA. This CDR3 is built from 19 residues. The CDR3 nucleotides are TGTGCCAGCAGCCCCTCCGGGACAGGGATCCTCTCTGGGGCCAACGTCCTGACTTTC. Translating it yields CASSPSGTGILSGANVLTF.

The sample holds a few counts of this clonotype. The J gene is TRBJ2-3, the V gene TRBV6-2 or TRBV6-3; 11 positions match TRBD1. Trimming took 5 bases from V and 6 from J; bases not matched to a gene: 10. The CDR3 loop spans 16 amino acids. Germline CDR1 is MNHEY and CDR2 is SVGEGT. The CDR3 protein is CASSPLDRGLGDTQYF. DNA of the CDR3: TGTGCCAGCAGTCCGCTGGACAGGGGGCTGGGGGATACGCAGTATTTT.

This clonotype has a handful of counts. The chain joins TRBV4-3 to TRBJ2-7; 8 bases line up with TRBD1. V shed 3 bases and J 2 bases; nucleotides not matched to a gene: 3. Germline assignment: CDR1 LGHNA and CDR2 YSLEER. The CDR3 covers 14 residues. The DNA for the CDR3 is TGCGCCAGCAGCCACCGGGACAGGCCCTACGAGCAGTACTTC. This codes for CASSHRDRPYEQYF.

This clonotype was detected only a few times. J is TRBJ1-1 and V is TRBV5-1; 7 nucleotides match TRBD1. V shed 3 bases, J shed 5 bases, and the junction held 13 bases outside the gene matches. Germline-derived CDR1 and CDR2 are SGHRS and YFSETQ. CDR3 length: 16 residues. The CDR3 is CASSSRTGWGPTEAFF. CDR3 DNA sequence: TGCGCCAGCAGCTCCCGGACAGGATGGGGTCCTACTGAAGCTTTCTTT. The full variable domain, rest sourced from reference TRBV5-1 and TRBJ1-1, is KAGVTQTPRYLIKTRGQQVTLSCSPISGHRSVSWYQQTPGQGLQFLFEYFSETQRNKGNFPGRFSGRQFSNSRSEMNVSTLELGDSALYLCASSSRTGWGPTEAFFGQGTRLTVV.

J is TRBJ2-3 and V is TRBV11-2; TRBD1 matches 8 bases. The germline CDR1 and CDR2 sequences are SGHAT and FQNNGV. The V segment lost 5 bases and the J segment 6 bases; nucleotides outside the gene matches: 13. This CDR3 is built from 16 residues. The CDR3 nucleotides read TGTGCCAGCAGCGTACAGGGGGTCCAAGGATACGATACGCAGTATTTT. Translated: CASSVQGVQGYDTQYF.

The chain has TRBV18 and TRBJ1-6; tentatively, D is TRBD1 (6 bases). The V end lost 3 bases, the J end lost 0 bases, and 12 bases lay between the germline ends. In germline, CDR1 is KGHSH, CDR2 LQKENI. The CDR3 consists of 17 residues. The CDR3 nucleotides read TGTGCCAGCTCACCCCAGGGGCGGAGCTCCTATAATTCACCCCTCCACTTT. It translates to CASSPQGRSSYNSPLHF.

This clonotype appeared a few times. V and J are TRBV5-3 and TRBJ2-4; TRBD1 might be the D (6 bases). TRBV5-3 is identified as an open reading frame with a role that is uncertain. The CDR3 loop spans 16 amino acids. The V end lost 4 bases, the J end lost 4 bases, and 18 bases lay between the germline ends. CDR3 sequence: CARSRNRVIPKNIQYF. The CDR3 coding sequence is TGTGCCAGAAGCCGCAACAGGGTAATCCCAAAAAACATTCAGTACTTC.

Many counts were recorded for this clonotype. This rearrangement joins TRBV3-1 to TRBJ1-1; no clear D. Germline assignment: CDR1 LGHDT and CDR2 YNNKEL (reference sequence). The CDR3 sequence is 14 residues long. With 1 base removed from V and 4 bases from J, the gap between germline ends came to 10 bases. DNA for the CDR3: TGTGCCAGCAGCCAAGTGGGATCGGGCACTGAAGCTTTCTTT. Its protein product is CASSQVGSGTEAFF.

The chain combines TRBV9 with TRBJ2-5; a possible D gene is TRBD1 (5 bases). Germline lookup yields CDR1 SGDLS and CDR2 YYNGEE. Trimming pared 3 bases from V and 1 base from J, leaving 10 bases between. CDR3 size: 14 residues. CDR3 sequence (DNA): TGTGCCAGCAGCGCCTTCCAGGGCCAAGAGACCCAGTACTTC. The encoded protein is CASSAFQGQETQYF.

The chain carries TRBV20-1 and TRBJ2-1; possibly TRBD2 for D (6 bases). CDR3 length equals 19 residues. The ends were cut back, 0 bases at V and 3 bases at J, with 24 bases in the middle. CDR1 and CDR2 (germline): DFQATT, SNEGSKA (reference sequence). The CDR3 DNA is TGCAGTGCTAGAGATTATAAGCGGGCGGACCTTTTGCTCTACAATGAGCAGTTCTTC. Protein sequence: CSARDYKRADLLLYNEQFF.

The chain employs TRBV6-5 and TRBJ2-3; D assignment may be TRBD1 or TRBD2 (5 bases each). Germline lookup yields CDR1 MNHEY and CDR2 SVGAGI. The V end lost 2 bases, the J end lost 6 bases, and 12 bases lay between the germline ends. The CDR3 runs 14 residues. In nucleotides, the CDR3 is TGTGCCAGCAGTTACGTCGGGACGGGGGATACGCAGTATTTT. Protein product: CASSYVGTGDTQYF.